This entry lists 14 T cell receptor beta chains sequenced from one sample in a study of OX40 agonist ivuxolimab in advanced cancers. Measured with immunoSEQ multiplex PCR; TCRdb has only the in-frame clones, and not every one. This sample has approximately 45,000 clones, with around nine tenths found just once. This sample comprised CD4+ or CD8+ T cells sorted from blood, obtained in a trial of the OX40 agonist ivuxolimab. These receptors were collected from an adult with an advanced solid tumor such as melanoma, head and neck, liver or kidney cancer.

The CDR3 DNA is TGTGCCAGCAGCTTAGAGGGGGGGCTGACTGAAGCTTTCTTT. Translation: CASSLEGGLTEAFF. The rearrangement links TRBV11-3 to TRBJ1-1, with D perhaps TRBD1 (6 bases). CDR3 size: 14 residues. The V end was cut by 0 bases, the J end by 5 bases, with 10 bases between. Germline values: CDR1 SGHNT, CDR2 YENEEA.

This rearrangement joins TRBV11-2 to TRBJ1-2, with D hard to call. The CDR3 extends over 14 amino acids. V was cut by 2 bases and J by 5 bases, with 12 bases left in between. Germline V gene lookup returns CDR1 SGHAT and CDR2 FQNNGV. CDR3 in DNA: TGTGCCAGCAGCTTATTGGTGGCAGAGTATGGCTACACCTTC. Translating gives CASSLLVAEYGYTF.

The gene calls are TRBV21-1 and TRBJ2-2; the table's D call, TRBD2, has no DNA check behind it. TRBV21-1 is classified as a pseudogene. The CDR3 runs to 17 residues. CDR3 sequence (DNA): TGTGCCAGCAGCAAAGCCCGCCGGGAGTCGAACACCGGGGAGCTGTTTTTT. It is translated as CASSKARRESNTGELFF.

This clone has only a few counts. The CDR3 sequence: CASRGQGETQYF. The CDR3 bases are TGTGCCAGCAGGGGACAGGGGGAGACCCAGTACTTC. V and J are TRBV6-5 and TRBJ2-5; 10 bases are a match to TRBD1. J lost 5 bases, V lost 6 bases, and 0 bases had no gene match. CDR3 length: 12 amino acids. Per germline, CDR1 MNHEY and CDR2 SVGAGI.

The chain recombines TRBV18 with TRBJ2-4; tentatively, D is TRBD1 or TRBD2 (5 bases each). Trimming pared 2 bases from V and 9 bases from J, leaving 14 bases between. CDR3 size: 14 residues. Looked up from germline, CDR1 is KGHSH and CDR2 is LQKENI. CDR3 DNA: TGTGCCAGCTCACCAAGCCAGGGAGAGGGCATTCAGTACTTC. It encodes CASSPSQGEGIQYF. The full variable domain, its missing parts supplied by reference TRBV18 and TRBJ2-4, is NAGVMQNPRHLVRRRGQEARLRCSPMKGHSHVYWYRQLPEEGLKFMVYLQKENIIDESGMPKERFSAEFPKEGPSILRIQQVVRGDSAAYFCASSPSQGEGIQYFGAGTRLSVL.

The chain joins TRBV19 to TRBJ1-3; D is perhaps TRBD1 (6 bases). Trimming removed 11 bases at V and 2 bases at J, with 22 bases between. This CDR3 is built from 16 residues. From germline, CDR1 is LNHDA and CDR2 SQIVND (reference sequence). The CDR3 region is CASAGTAGHAGNTIYF. The CDR3 DNA reads as TGTGCCTCAGCCGGGACGGCGGGACACGCTGGAAACACCATATATTTT.

The rearrangement uses TRBV7-2 and TRBJ2-1; D unclear. This CDR3 contains 15 residues. Trimming stripped 3 bases from V and 5 bases from J, with 14 bases between. Germline loops: CDR1 SGHTA, CDR2 FQGNSA. This CDR3 is CASSFASTRNNEQFF. CDR3 bases: TGTGCCAGCAGCTTTGCCAGTACCAGGAACAATGAGCAGTTCTTC.

The V gene is TRBV18, the J gene TRBJ2-7, with D maybe TRBD2 (6 bases). Trimming took off 3 bases at V and 3 bases at J, with 18 bases between the two ends. The CDR3 loop spans 16 amino acids. Per the germline V gene, CDR1 is KGHSH and CDR2 is LQKENI. The CDR3 sequence: CASSPGRAGIHYEQYF. The CDR3 DNA reads TGTGCCAGCTCACCGGGAAGGGCGGGAATCCACTACGAGCAGTACTTC.

V is TRBV14 and J is TRBJ1-1, with 9 bases that match TRBD1. V lost 7 bases, J lost 8 bases, and 8 bases stayed unmatched. The germline CDR1 and CDR2 sequences are SGHDN and FVKESK. This CDR3 comprises 13 residues. The CDR3 nucleotides are TGTGCCAGCACCTATTACGGACAGGGGGAAGCTTTCTTT. This gives the protein CASTYYGQGEAFF. Full variable domain (outside the CDR3, taken from reference TRBV14 and TRBJ1-1): EAGVTQFPSHSVIEKGQTVTLRCDPISGHDNLYWYRRVMGKEIKFLLHFVKESKQDESGMPNNRFLAERTGGTYSTLKVQPAELEDSGVYFCASTYYGQGEAFFGQGTRLTVV.

The chain is built from TRBV18 and TRBJ1-2; 9 bases map to TRBD1. V lost 2 bases to trimming and J lost 8 bases; unmatched junction nucleotides: 6. CDR1 and CDR2 from the germline V gene are KGHSH and LQKENI. This CDR3 has 14 residues. The CDR3 sequence: CASSPGTGLDGYTF. The DNA for the CDR3 is TGTGCCAGCTCACCAGGGACAGGGCTTGACGGCTACACCTTC.

V and J are TRBV4-3 and TRBJ1-2; no clear D. Deletions cut 0 bases from V and 1 base from J, with 9 bases between. This CDR3 has 15 amino acids. Looked up from germline, CDR1 is LGHNA and CDR2 is YSLEER. This CDR3 reads CASSQEFRVNYGYTF. The CDR3 DNA reads as TGCGCCAGCAGCCAAGAATTTCGAGTTAACTATGGCTACACCTTC.

This sequence joins TRBV19 and TRBJ1-2; D may be TRBD1 (5 bases). Per the germline V gene, CDR1 is LNHDA and CDR2 is SQIVND (reference sequence). Trimming pared 6 bases from V and 8 bases from J, leaving 16 bases between. This CDR3 has 13 residues. This chain's CDR3 is CASRLRTGRGYTF. The DNA of the CDR3 is TGTGCCAGTAGATTAAGGACGGGGCGCGGCTACACCTTC.

V gene TRBV28 combines with J gene TRBJ1-1; TRBD1 agrees at 7 bases. The germline V gene encodes CDR1 MDHEN and CDR2 SYDVKM. Unmatched junction bases numbered 10, after V lost 8 bases and J lost 4 bases. CDR3 length: 14 amino acids. The CDR3 is CASLDNQGVTEAFF. The CDR3 DNA reads TGTGCCAGCTTAGATAATCAGGGGGTCACTGAAGCTTTCTTT.

The J gene is TRBJ1-5, the V gene TRBV28, with TRBD1 matching over 9 bases. The germline gives CDR1 MDHEN, CDR2 SYDVKM. This CDR3 region has 15 residues. The V gene end was trimmed by 4 bases and the J gene end by 6 bases; junction bases not matched to a gene: 7. CDR3 in DNA: TGTGCCAGCAGTTCGGGACAGGGAGGAGGTCAGCCCCAGCATTTT. Protein sequence: CASSSGQGGGQPQHF.